The subject of this entry is one TCR beta chain. This entry comes from a study of blood T cell repertoires in COVID-19. Study-wide background: Acute and convalescent COVID-19 samples came from the United States, Italy and Spain. From T cells, B-cell-depleted T cells, or PBMCs came the material, which was cDNA or gDNA.

V was shortened by 7 bases and J by 1 base, with 10 bases between the two germline ends. In germline, CDR1 is GTSNPN, CDR2 SVGIG (reference sequence). The CDR3 runs to 12 residues. Seattle cases were enrolled at active infection and followed longitudinally. Authors' processing steps: Reference gene primer amplification yielded estimated nucleated cell counts. TCRdb keeps only in-frame clones here, not all; method: immunoSEQ multiplex PCR. V, J and clone size are those of that table, while D and trimming were read from the DNA. Of about 180,000 clones in the sample, 70% to 90% are singletons; the top ten hold more than 5%.

Sequenced sample: peripheral blood. The rearrangement joins TRBV30 to TRBJ1-2; a weak D match, TRBD1 (5 bases). The clonotype was recovered from a woman in her 50s with COVID-19, enrolled during active disease. The CDR3 sequence is CASGGDNYGYTF. The CDR3 DNA is TGTGCCTCGGGGGGAGATAACTATGGCTACACCTTC.